This TCR beta chain is drawn from a study of shared clonotypes between healthy human individuals. Only one count was recorded for this clone. Here immunoSEQ multiplex PCR was the method, and the copy in TCRdb shows in-frame clones only, minus some. The sample includes more than 400,000 clones, about 85% of them seen just once. Deletions cut 1 base from V and 0 bases from J, with 13 bases between. This CDR3 region has 16 residues. Germline CDR1 SGHDN, CDR2 FVKESK. The TCR sequence derives from a woman between 35 and 50 years old in good health. Some clones in this sample may be carry-over from other donors' samples. Sequences were obtained from PBMCs. The chain is built from TRBV14 and TRBJ2-7, with a possible D match to TRBD2 (5 bases). The CDR3 sequence: CASSQGREGYSYEQYF. The CDR3, as DNA: TGTGCCAGCAGCCAAGGCCGGGAAGGGTACTCCTACGAGCAGTACTTC. Together with reference TRBV14 and TRBJ2-7, the CDR3 gives the full variable domain: EAGVTQFPSHSVIEKGQTVTLRCDPISGHDNLYWYRRVMGKEIKFLLHFVKESKQDESGMPNNRFLAERTGGTYSTLKVQPAELEDSGVYFCASSQGREGYSYEQYFGPGTRLTVT.